This is a list of T cell receptor beta chains from one sample in a study of blood T cell repertoires in COVID-19. Profiled with immunoSEQ multiplex PCR; TCRdb holds only in-frame clones, not every one. The data hold some 400,000 clones, with 90% observed a single time. Sample: peripheral blood. The source of these receptors is a young man with active or convalescent COVID-19. CDR3s include the opening cysteine and the closing phenylalanine or tryptophan. Each record gives: CDR3 DNA, CDR3 protein, clone size, CDR3 length, D gene, J gene, V gene. A D gene is named only where the DNA matches it firmly. The listing skips clone size in some rows; elsewhere it reads once, few, many or a size class.

CDR3 DNA: TGCGCCAGCAGCTTGGATCAGGGGGCGCGGGCCAAAAACATTCAGTACTTC
CDR3 protein: CASSLDQGARAKNIQYF
clone size: -
CDR3 length: 17
D gene: TRBD1
J gene: TRBJ2-4
V gene: TRBV5-1

CDR3 DNA: TGCAGCGTTCACAAATATGGCCTAGCGGGAGTTTCATACAATGAGCAGTTCTTC
CDR3 protein: CSVHKYGLAGVSYNEQFF
clone size: -
CDR3 length: 18
D gene: TRBD2
J gene: TRBJ2-1
V gene: TRBV29-1

CDR3 DNA: TGTGCCAGCAGTTACCGACAGGGGAATTCCTACGAGCAGTACTTC
CDR3 protein: CASSYRQGNSYEQYF
clone size: -
CDR3 length: 15
D gene: TRBD1
J gene: TRBJ2-7
V gene: TRBV25-1

CDR3 DNA: TGTGCCAGCAGTCCAGGGGGCGCTCCCCCTAACACTGAAGCTTTCTTT
CDR3 protein: CASSPGGAPPNTEAFF
clone size: -
CDR3 length: 16
D gene: TRBD1
J gene: TRBJ1-1
V gene: TRBV28

CDR3 DNA: TGTGCCAGTAGTCCACTTCGACAGGGGCACCAGCCCCAGCATTTT
CDR3 protein: CASSPLRQGHQPQHF
clone size: -
CDR3 length: 15
D gene: TRBD1
J gene: TRBJ1-5
V gene: TRBV19

CDR3 DNA: TGTGCCAGCAGTGAGATTCACGGGAGCCGATATGGCTACACCTTC
CDR3 protein: CASSEIHGSRYGYTF
clone size: -
CDR3 length: 15
D gene: -
J gene: TRBJ1-2
V gene: TRBV6-1

CDR3 DNA: TGTGCCAGCAGCGCCGCTAGCGCCCTAAGGGGGACCCAGTACTTC
CDR3 protein: CASSAASALRGTQYF
clone size: -
CDR3 length: 15
D gene: -
J gene: TRBJ2-5
V gene: TRBV9

CDR3 DNA: TGTGCCAGCAGTTACTCGAGAGATCACTCTGGAAACACCATATATTTT
CDR3 protein: CASSYSRDHSGNTIYF
clone size: -
CDR3 length: 16
D gene: -
J gene: TRBJ1-3
V gene: TRBV6-6

CDR3 DNA: TGTGCCAGCAGCAACCGGGGACTAGCGTCAGACGAGCAGTACTTC
CDR3 protein: CASSNRGLASDEQYF
clone size: -
CDR3 length: 15
D gene: TRBD2
J gene: TRBJ2-7
V gene: TRBV7-2

CDR3 DNA: TGTGCCAGTAACGGGGACCCAGGGGGCCGCTACACCTTC
CDR3 protein: CASNGDPGGRYTF
clone size: -
CDR3 length: 13
D gene: TRBD1
J gene: TRBJ1-2
V gene: TRBV19

CDR3 DNA: TGTGCTAGCAGCTCGGACAGGGGGACCGGGGAGCTGTTTTTT
CDR3 protein: CASSSDRGTGELFF
clone size: -
CDR3 length: 14
D gene: TRBD1
J gene: TRBJ2-2
V gene: TRBV7-7

CDR3 DNA: TGTGCCAGCAGTCGCACCCAAGCAGCGGGAGAAACAGATACGCAGTATTTT
CDR3 protein: CASSRTQAAGETDTQYF
clone size: few
CDR3 length: 17
D gene: TRBD2
J gene: TRBJ2-3
V gene: TRBV6-2/TRBV6-3

CDR3 DNA: TGTGCCAGCAGTTACATGGGACAGGGTCCCCGGGACTATGGCTACACCTTC
CDR3 protein: CASSYMGQGPRDYGYTF
clone size: once
CDR3 length: 17
D gene: TRBD1
J gene: TRBJ1-2
V gene: TRBV6-2/TRBV6-3

CDR3 DNA: TGTGCCGCCGAAAGGGGGGGCACTGAAGCTTTCTTT
CDR3 protein: CAAERGGTEAFF
clone size: few
CDR3 length: 12
D gene: -
J gene: TRBJ1-1
V gene: TRBV6-6

CDR3 DNA: TGTGCCAGCAGCCAAGAAGAGACAGGATCTGGAAACACCATATATTTT
CDR3 protein: CASSQEETGSGNTIYF
clone size: -
CDR3 length: 16
D gene: -
J gene: TRBJ1-3
V gene: TRBV4-2

CDR3 DNA: TGTGCCAGCAGCTTAGCCGGTTCTGGAAACACCATATATTTT
CDR3 protein: CASSLAGSGNTIYF
clone size: -
CDR3 length: 14
D gene: -
J gene: TRBJ1-3
V gene: TRBV5-6

CDR3 DNA: TGTGCCAGCAGCTTCACAGGGGGCGAAACCTACGAGCAGTACTTC
CDR3 protein: CASSFTGGETYEQYF
clone size: -
CDR3 length: 15
D gene: TRBD1
J gene: TRBJ2-7
V gene: TRBV7-2

CDR3 DNA: TGTGCCAGCAGCCAGGGCGACAGGGACGATCAGCCCCAGCATTTT
CDR3 protein: CASSQGDRDDQPQHF
clone size: -
CDR3 length: 15
D gene: TRBD1
J gene: TRBJ1-5
V gene: TRBV11-2

CDR3 DNA: TGTGCCAGCAGCGCCGTCGGACAGGGGGCTGGCTACACCTTC
CDR3 protein: CASSAVGQGAGYTF
clone size: -
CDR3 length: 14
D gene: TRBD1
J gene: TRBJ1-2
V gene: TRBV14

CDR3 DNA: TGTGCCAGCAGTGAAGACAGGGGGATCGCTGAAGCTTTCTTT
CDR3 protein: CASSEDRGIAEAFF
clone size: -
CDR3 length: 14
D gene: TRBD1
J gene: TRBJ1-1
V gene: TRBV6-1

CDR3 DNA: TGTGCCAGCAGCTGGTCTTGGTCGGGGGATGAGCAGTTCTTC
CDR3 protein: CASSWSWSGDEQFF
clone size: once
CDR3 length: 14
D gene: -
J gene: TRBJ2-1
V gene: TRBV7-8

CDR3 DNA: TGTGCCAGCAACCAGGTGGGACAGGGGGCCTACGAGCAGTACTTC
CDR3 protein: CASNQVGQGAYEQYF
clone size: -
CDR3 length: 15
D gene: TRBD1
J gene: TRBJ2-7
V gene: TRBV27

CDR3 DNA: TGTGCCAGCAGCGTAGGAACGGCAGGGGCCGAGAACACTGAAGCTTTCTTT
CDR3 protein: CASSVGTAGAENTEAFF
clone size: -
CDR3 length: 17
D gene: -
J gene: TRBJ1-1
V gene: TRBV9

CDR3 DNA: TGTGCCAGCAGTGACGGAGGAAGCTCCTACAATGAGCAGTTCTTC
CDR3 protein: CASSDGGSSYNEQFF
clone size: -
CDR3 length: 15
D gene: -
J gene: TRBJ2-1
V gene: TRBV6-4

CDR3 DNA: TGTGCCACCAGTGATGCGGACAGGGCGGGCTATGGCTACACCTTC
CDR3 protein: CATSDADRAGYGYTF
clone size: -
CDR3 length: 15
D gene: TRBD1
J gene: TRBJ1-2
V gene: TRBV24-1

CDR3 DNA: TGTGCCAGCAGCTGGAGGGACGGTGGTGCCAATCAGCCCCAGCATTTT
CDR3 protein: CASSWRDGGANQPQHF
clone size: -
CDR3 length: 16
D gene: -
J gene: TRBJ1-5
V gene: TRBV5-6

CDR3 DNA: TGTGCCAGCAGCCAGGCGTGGGGAGGTTACGAGCAGTACTTC
CDR3 protein: CASSQAWGGYEQYF
clone size: -
CDR3 length: 14
D gene: -
J gene: TRBJ2-7
V gene: TRBV3-1/TRBV3-2

CDR3 DNA: TGTGCCAGCAGCCCCCCGTATTTCTCCTATGGCTACACCTTC
CDR3 protein: CASSPPYFSYGYTF
clone size: -
CDR3 length: 14
D gene: -
J gene: TRBJ1-2
V gene: TRBV14

CDR3 DNA: TGTGCCAGCAGCCGAAACCCGGACAACAATCAGCCCCAGCATTTT
CDR3 protein: CASSRNPDNNQPQHF
clone size: few
CDR3 length: 15
D gene: -
J gene: TRBJ1-5
V gene: TRBV6-5

CDR3 DNA: TGTGCCAGCAGCAAGACAGGGGGAAGTGAAAAACTGTTTTTT
CDR3 protein: CASSKTGGSEKLFF
clone size: -
CDR3 length: 14
D gene: TRBD1
J gene: TRBJ1-4
V gene: TRBV7-3

CDR3 DNA: TGTGCCAGCAGCCCGACAGGGGGGCGCGACTATGGCTACACCTTC
CDR3 protein: CASSPTGGRDYGYTF
clone size: -
CDR3 length: 15
D gene: TRBD1
J gene: TRBJ1-2
V gene: TRBV3-1/TRBV3-2

CDR3 DNA: TGTGCCAGCAGTGGGGGACAGGGAATCGTACAGTTCTTC
CDR3 protein: CASSGGQGIVQFF
clone size: -
CDR3 length: 13
D gene: TRBD1
J gene: TRBJ2-1
V gene: TRBV6-2/TRBV6-3

CDR3 DNA: TGCGCCAGCAATTCTGGTGGCATGAACACTGAAGCTTTCTTT
CDR3 protein: CASNSGGMNTEAFF
clone size: -
CDR3 length: 14
D gene: -
J gene: TRBJ1-1
V gene: TRBV5-1

CDR3 DNA: TGTGCCAGCAGTCCCCCCCTGGGGGGTTATGGCTACACCTTC
CDR3 protein: CASSPPLGGYGYTF
clone size: -
CDR3 length: 14
D gene: -
J gene: TRBJ1-2
V gene: TRBV28

CDR3 DNA: TGTGCCACCAGCAGCGGCAGACTTCACTCCTACGAGCAGTACTTC
CDR3 protein: CATSSGRLHSYEQYF
clone size: -
CDR3 length: 15
D gene: -
J gene: TRBJ2-7
V gene: TRBV15

CDR3 DNA: TGTGCCAGCAGCTTAAAGGCCTACAGGGGGCAGGGGGAGCTGTTTTTT
CDR3 protein: CASSLKAYRGQGELFF
clone size: -
CDR3 length: 16
D gene: TRBD1
J gene: TRBJ2-2
V gene: TRBV7-9

CDR3 DNA: TGCGCCAGCAGTGACCGGGGACAACTCCCGGGCTACACCTTC
CDR3 protein: CASSDRGQLPGYTF
clone size: -
CDR3 length: 14
D gene: -
J gene: TRBJ1-2
V gene: TRBV10-1

CDR3 DNA: TGTGCCAGCAGCTTAGCGCTCGGGGTTAACAATGGCTACACCTTC
CDR3 protein: CASSLALGVNNGYTF
clone size: -
CDR3 length: 15
D gene: -
J gene: TRBJ1-2
V gene: TRBV7-6

CDR3 DNA: TGTGCCAGCAGTTTAACGGGACTCGCGACCCAGTACTTC
CDR3 protein: CASSLTGLATQYF
clone size: once
CDR3 length: 13
D gene: -
J gene: TRBJ2-5
V gene: TRBV28

CDR3 DNA: TGTGCCAGCAGCCTAAGACTACCTAGCGGGCCTGCCACAGATACGCAGTATTTT
CDR3 protein: CASSLRLPSGPATDTQYF
clone size: -
CDR3 length: 18
D gene: TRBD2
J gene: TRBJ2-3
V gene: TRBV13

CDR3 DNA: TGTGCCAGCAGCTTAGCCAGGGTAGGTGGCTACACCTTC
CDR3 protein: CASSLARVGGYTF
clone size: -
CDR3 length: 13
D gene: -
J gene: TRBJ1-2
V gene: TRBV7-2

CDR3 DNA: TGTGCCAGCAGCTTAGGGGGCAACACTGAAGCTTTCTTT
CDR3 protein: CASSLGGNTEAFF
clone size: once
CDR3 length: 13
D gene: -
J gene: TRBJ1-1
V gene: TRBV11-3

CDR3 DNA: TGTGCCAGCAGTTACCCCTCGGAGGGTAGCGGGAGGATGAGGCAAGAGACCCAGTACTTC
CDR3 protein: CASSYPSEGSGRMRQETQYF
clone size: -
CDR3 length: 20
D gene: TRBD2
J gene: TRBJ2-5
V gene: TRBV6-2/TRBV6-3

CDR3 DNA: TGTGCCAGCAGAAGGACAGGAGAGTTCACCCTCCACTTT
CDR3 protein: CASRRTGEFTLHF
clone size: once
CDR3 length: 13
D gene: TRBD1
J gene: TRBJ1-6
V gene: TRBV28

CDR3 DNA: TGTGCCAGTTCCTCGGGTAGCACCTACGAGCAGTACTTC
CDR3 protein: CASSSGSTYEQYF
clone size: -
CDR3 length: 13
D gene: -
J gene: TRBJ2-7
V gene: TRBV28

CDR3 DNA: TGTGCCAGCAGCCGGCTGGGGCAGACGAACACCGGGGAGCTGTTTTTT
CDR3 protein: CASSRLGQTNTGELFF
clone size: -
CDR3 length: 16
D gene: -
J gene: TRBJ2-2
V gene: TRBV7-3

CDR3 DNA: TGTGCCAGCAGCCCGGGGGGGCGAAGCAATCAGCCCCAGCATTTT
CDR3 protein: CASSPGGRSNQPQHF
clone size: -
CDR3 length: 15
D gene: -
J gene: TRBJ1-5
V gene: TRBV28

CDR3 DNA: TGTGCCAGCAGTTCGGGGGTTAGGGGCACTGAAGCTTTCTTT
CDR3 protein: CASSSGVRGTEAFF
clone size: -
CDR3 length: 14
D gene: -
J gene: TRBJ1-1
V gene: TRBV28

CDR3 DNA: TGTGCCAGCAGCCCTTGGGACAGGGGCAACGAGCAGTACTTC
CDR3 protein: CASSPWDRGNEQYF
clone size: -
CDR3 length: 14
D gene: TRBD1
J gene: TRBJ2-7
V gene: TRBV7-2

CDR3 DNA: TGTGCCAGCAGCATTACAGGGTCCAATCAGCCCCAGCATTTT
CDR3 protein: CASSITGSNQPQHF
clone size: -
CDR3 length: 14
D gene: -
J gene: TRBJ1-5
V gene: TRBV5-5

CDR3 DNA: TGTGCCAGCAGCTTAGTAGGCGGGAAGAACACCGGGGAGCTGTTTTTT
CDR3 protein: CASSLVGGKNTGELFF
clone size: -
CDR3 length: 16
D gene: -
J gene: TRBJ2-2
V gene: TRBV11-2

CDR3 DNA: TGTGCCAGTAGTATCCGGGGACAGGGGGCCTCAGATACGCAGTATTTT
CDR3 protein: CASSIRGQGASDTQYF
clone size: -
CDR3 length: 16
D gene: TRBD1
J gene: TRBJ2-3
V gene: TRBV19

CDR3 DNA: TGTGCCAGCAGCCTACGACAGGGGGGCCTAAACACTGAAGCTTTCTTT
CDR3 protein: CASSLRQGGLNTEAFF
clone size: -
CDR3 length: 16
D gene: TRBD1
J gene: TRBJ1-1
V gene: TRBV7-8